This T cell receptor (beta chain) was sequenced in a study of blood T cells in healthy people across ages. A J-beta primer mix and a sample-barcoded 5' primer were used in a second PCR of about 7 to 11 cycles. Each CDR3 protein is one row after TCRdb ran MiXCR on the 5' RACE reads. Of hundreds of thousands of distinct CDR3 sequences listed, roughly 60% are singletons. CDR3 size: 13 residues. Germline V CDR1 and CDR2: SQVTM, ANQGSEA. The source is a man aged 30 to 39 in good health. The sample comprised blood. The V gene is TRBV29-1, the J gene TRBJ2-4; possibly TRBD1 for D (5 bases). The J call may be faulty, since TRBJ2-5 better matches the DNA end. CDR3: CSVPLGQGETQYF. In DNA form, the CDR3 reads TGCAGCGTTCCGCTAGGGCAGGGAGAGACCCAGTACTTC.